The next 13 T cell receptor beta chains were all read from a single sample in a study of control samples from healthy donors and cancer patients. This table comes from immunoSEQ multiplex PCR, and its TCRdb copy is limited to in-frame clones, with some not included. The table includes 210,000 or so clones, around 90% detected once. Material for sequencing was blood. The receptors come from a man under 40 in good health.

The V and J genes are TRBV5-5 and TRBJ1-1; maybe TRBD1 (6 bases). This CDR3 contains 16 residues. The V end was cut by 0 bases, the J end by 2 bases, with 14 bases between. Germline V gene sequence: CDR1 SGHKS, CDR2 YYEKEE (reference sequence). CDR3 sequence: CASSLGTGPPNTEAFF. CDR3 sequence (DNA): TGTGCCAGCAGCTTGGGTACAGGGCCTCCAAACACTGAAGCTTTCTTT.

This chain uses TRBV5-5 with TRBJ2-3; D is undetermined. Germline values: CDR1 SGHKS, CDR2 YYEKEE (reference sequence). The CDR3 length is 14 residues. V shed 3 bases and J shed 4 bases, with 12 bases lying between them. The CDR3 sequence: CASSSGSGADTQYF. The CDR3 nucleotides are TGTGCCAGCAGCTCGGGTAGTGGGGCAGATACGCAGTATTTT. Together with reference TRBV5-5 and TRBJ2-3, the CDR3 gives the full variable domain: DAGVTQSPTHLIKTRGQQVTLRCSPISGHKSVSWYQQVLGQGPQFIFQYYEKEERGRGNFPDRFSARQFPNYSSELNVNALLLGDSALYLCASSSGSGADTQYFGPGTRLTVL.

The J gene is TRBJ2-2, the V gene TRBV7-9; 7 nucleotides match TRBD1. V trimming: 1 base; J trimming: 2 bases; junction bases outside the gene matches: 7. In germline, CDR1 is SEHNR, CDR2 FQNEAQ (reference sequence). This CDR3 comprises 17 residues. The CDR3: CASSLGDSTINTGELFF. As DNA, the CDR3 is TGTGCCAGCAGCTTAGGGGACAGTACAATCAACACCGGGGAGCTGTTTTTT. Using reference TRBV7-9 and TRBJ2-2 for the parts outside the CDR3, the full variable domain is DTGVSQNPRHKITKRGQNVTFRCDPISEHNRLYWYRQTLGQGPEFLTYFQNEAQLEKSRLLSDRFSAERPKGSFSTLEIQRTEQGDSAMYLCASSLGDSTINTGELFFGEGSRLTVL.

V gene TRBV5-1 combines with J gene TRBJ1-4; possible D gene TRBD1, 5 bases. Germline-derived CDR1 and CDR2 are SGHRS and YFSETQ. V lost 7 bases, J lost 7 bases, and 20 bases lay in between. The length of the CDR3 is 15 residues. CDR3 coding DNA: TGCGCCAGCCGCCCGGGGGGGGGATCCGGTGAAAAACTGTTTTTT. Protein sequence: CASRPGGGSGEKLFF. The full variable domain, rest sourced from reference TRBV5-1 and TRBJ1-4, is KAGVTQTPRYLIKTRGQQVTLSCSPISGHRSVSWYQQTPGQGLQFLFEYFSETQRNKGNFPGRFSGRQFSNSRSEMNVSTLELGDSALYLCASRPGGGSGEKLFFGSGTQLSVL.

The chain carries TRBV5-1 and TRBJ1-6, with D possibly TRBD1 on 5 matching bases. Germline V gene lookup returns CDR1 SGHRS and CDR2 YFSETQ. CDR3 length equals 14 residues. V was cut by 6 bases and J by 7 bases, with 14 bases left in between. Here the CDR3 reads CASTIGEGNSPLHF. CDR3 DNA: TGCGCCAGCACCATAGGGGAAGGGAATTCACCCCTCCACTTT.

The chain employs TRBV7-2 and TRBJ2-1; unclear D gene. Trimming pared 0 bases from V and 9 bases from J, leaving 6 bases between. The CDR3 length is 12 residues. Germline loops: CDR1 SGHTA, CDR2 FQGNSA. In DNA form, the CDR3 reads TGTGCCAGCAGCTTAGCTGGTCGTGAGCAGTTCTTC. Translated: CASSLAGREQFF. The full variable domain, completed using reference TRBV7-2 and TRBJ2-1, is GAGVSQSPSNKVTEKGKDVELRCDPISGHTALYWYRQSLGQGLEFLIYFQGNSAPDKSGLPSDRFSAERTGGSVSTLTIQRTQQEDSAVYLCASSLAGREQFFGPGTRLTVL.

The rearrangement joins TRBV29-1 to TRBJ2-3, with D unresolved. This CDR3 is 12 amino acids long. The germline V gene encodes CDR1 SQVTM and CDR2 ANQGSEA. V dropped 6 bases and J dropped 1 base, with 8 bases sitting between them. The CDR3 nucleotides read TGCAGCGTAGACGGTGGCACAGATACGCAGTATTTT. Translated: CSVDGGTDTQYF.

A single count supports this clone. The chain combines TRBV6-5 with TRBJ1-1; D is undetermined. V lost 6 bases to trimming and J lost 0 bases, with 14 bases between them. The CDR3 totals 15 residues. Germline CDR1 reads MNHEY; CDR2 reads SVGAGI. CDR3 region: CASRPSEYVNTEAFF. CDR3 nucleotides: TGTGCCAGCAGACCTTCGGAATACGTGAACACTGAAGCTTTCTTT.

V usage is TRBV18 and J usage is TRBJ2-7; D might be TRBD1 (6 bases). The CDR3 contains 16 residues. The germline CDR1 and CDR2 sequences are KGHSH and LQKENI. The V end lost 0 bases, the J end lost 3 bases, and 15 bases lay between the germline ends. The CDR3 is CASSPPFRSGDYEQYF. Here the CDR3 DNA reads TGTGCCAGCTCACCACCTTTTCGTTCAGGGGACTACGAGCAGTACTTC. The full variable domain, with the rest looked up from reference TRBV18 and TRBJ2-7, is NAGVMQNPRHLVRRRGQEARLRCSPMKGHSHVYWYRQLPEEGLKFMVYLQKENIIDESGMPKERFSAEFPKEGPSILRIQQVVRGDSAAYFCASSPPFRSGDYEQYFGPGTRLTVT.

The V call is TRBV7-9, the J call TRBJ1-6; D gene unclear. This CDR3 is built from 17 residues. The V end was cut by 5 bases, the J end by 3 bases, with 17 bases between. CDR1 and CDR2 (germline): SEHNR, FQNEAQ (reference sequence). CDR3 nucleotides: TGTGCCAGCAGCACCGACGGGCAACCTTACTATAATTCACCCCTCCACTTT. It translates to CASSTDGQPYYNSPLHF.

The rearrangement joins TRBV7-9 to TRBJ2-7; 7 nucleotides agree with TRBD2. Germline values: CDR1 SEHNR, CDR2 FQNEAQ (reference sequence). Unmatched junction bases numbered 2, after V lost 4 bases and J lost 5 bases. This CDR3 spans 12 amino acids. CDR3 region: CASSYGGNEQYF. In DNA, the CDR3 is TGTGCCAGCAGCTACGGGGGGAACGAGCAGTACTTC.

The chain uses TRBV10-3 and TRBJ2-1; 8 bases are shared with TRBD2. V gave up 6 bases and J gave up 0 bases; unmatched junction bases: 13. CDR3 length: 18 amino acids. CDR1 is ENHRY, CDR2 SYGVKD, per germline. CDR3 nucleotides: TGTGCCATCAGCGGGAGAGAGCGGGGGACGAGCTCCTACAATGAGCAGTTCTTC. It specifies CAISGRERGTSSYNEQFF.

V gene TRBV6-1 combines with J gene TRBJ2-7, with TRBD2 as a possible D gene (6 bases). The V gene lost 1 base and the J gene lost 2 bases, with 9 bases spanning the gap. Germline CDR1 and CDR2: MNHNS and SASEGT. The CDR3 totals 14 residues. In nucleotides, the CDR3 is TGTGCCAGCAGTGAAGGCGGGGCCACCTACGAGCAGTACTTC. This sequence encodes CASSEGGATYEQYF.